The 12 T cell receptor beta chains listed next were all sequenced from one sample in a study of multiple sclerosis patients with progressive multifocal leukoencephalopathy. Only in-frame clones appear in the TCRdb table, and some are missing; sequencing was by immunoSEQ multiplex PCR. This table holds 25,000 to 30,000 clones, roughly 89% found once. Time point specified: roughly 6 months of natalizumab therapy. The sample in question was PBMCs, obtained from a patient treated with natalizumab. These receptors were taken from a human donor with multiple sclerosis.

The V and J genes are TRBV30 and TRBJ1-2, with a possible D match to TRBD1 (5 bases). The CDR3 totals 12 residues. V was trimmed by 6 bases and J by 8 bases, leaving 16 bases between them. The V gene's germline CDR1 is GTSNPN and CDR2 SVGIG (reference sequence). The CDR3 protein is CACMGQGLGYTF. The DNA for the CDR3 is TGTGCCTGTATGGGGCAGGGATTGGGCTACACCTTC.

V is TRBV28 and J is TRBJ2-1; 7 bases fit TRBD1. V shed 4 bases and J 2 bases; nucleotides not matched to a gene: 5. The germline CDR1 and CDR2 sequences are MDHEN and SYDVKM. The CDR3 is 15 amino acids. CDR3 protein: CASSSGDRAYNEQFF. In DNA, the CDR3 is TGTGCCAGCAGTTCCGGTGACAGGGCCTACAATGAGCAGTTCTTC.

The rearrangement uses TRBV29-1 and TRBJ1-1, with TRBD1 as a possible D gene (5 bases). Germline assignment: CDR1 SQVTM and CDR2 ANQGSEA. Trimming cost V 3 bases and J 0 bases, with 8 bases left between them. The CDR3 consists of 13 residues. CDR3 coding DNA: TGCAGCGTTGAGGGGGAGATGAACACTGAAGCTTTCTTT. Its protein product is CSVEGEMNTEAFF. Looking up the rest from reference TRBV29-1 and TRBJ1-1 gives the full variable domain: SAVISQKPSRDICQRGTSLTIQCQVDSQVTMMFWYRQQPGQSLTLIATANQGSEATYESGFVIDKFPISRPNLTFSTLTVSNMSPEDSSIYLCSVEGEMNTEAFFGQGTRLTVV.

The chain couples TRBV29-1 to TRBJ2-5; 9 bases are a match to TRBD2. Gene TRBJ2-7 matches the end of the DNA better, so the J call may be wrong. From germline, CDR1 is SQVTM and CDR2 ANQGSEA. CDR3 length: 17 residues. The CDR3 DNA sequence: TGCAGCGTTGATGGGCTAGTTTCTAGCGGGACTACCTACGAGCAGTACTTC. It translates to CSVDGLVSSGTTYEQYF.

About this clone: The junction shows a germline mismatch at one end, possibly a read error. The J gene is TRBJ1-3, the V gene TRBV7-7, with D possibly TRBD1 on 5 matching bases. This CDR3 comprises 17 residues. CDR1 is SSHAT, CDR2 FNYEAQ, per germline (reference sequence). The CDR3 sequence: CASSGGVIGDSGNTIYF. The DNA of the CDR3 is TGTGCTAGCAGCGGGGGGGTCATAGGGGACTCTGGAAACACCATATATTTT.

The chain has TRBV19 and TRBJ1-1; 8 bases match TRBD1. CDR1 and CDR2 (germline): LNHDA, SQIVND (reference sequence). This CDR3 is 16 amino acids long. J was trimmed by 11 bases and V by 6 bases; bases with no gene match: 20. CDR3 residues: CASSEDRVVRQGSAFF. The CDR3 DNA reads as TGTGCCAGTAGCGAGGACAGGGTTGTGAGACAAGGATCCGCTTTCTTT.

This chain uses TRBV30 with TRBJ2-7; D is possibly TRBD2 (5 bases). The CDR3 spans 11 residues. Trimming took off 4 bases at V and 7 bases at J, with 11 bases between the two ends. Germline CDR1 is GTSNPN and CDR2 is SVGIG (reference sequence). CDR3 in DNA: TGTGCCTGGATGAGACTACCGGAGCAGTACTTC. Protein product: CAWMRLPEQYF.

CDR3 amino acids: CASSSFYRESEPQHF. In nucleotides, the CDR3 is TGCGCCAGCAGCAGCTTTTACAGGGAGAGTGAGCCCCAGCATTTT. This chain uses TRBV4-1 with TRBJ1-5, with a tentative D call TRBD1 (6 bases). This CDR3 has 15 amino acids. Germline-derived CDR1 and CDR2 are MGHRA and YSYEKL. V was clipped by 5 bases and J by 8 bases, with 19 bases between them.

V gene TRBV5-1 combines with J gene TRBJ2-7, with 10 bases fitting TRBD2. With 1 base clipped from V and 4 bases from J, the junction kept 14 bases outside the gene matches. CDR3 length: 18 residues. Germline loops: CDR1 SGHRS, CDR2 YFSETQ. The CDR3 loop reads CASSLRLAGVSGVYEQYF. The CDR3 DNA is TGCGCCAGCAGCTTGCGGCTAGCGGGAGTTTCTGGGGTTTACGAGCAGTACTTC.

This clone was seen once. J is TRBJ2-1 and V is TRBV7-7; no clear D gene. The CDR3 runs to 15 residues. Germline V gene sequence: CDR1 SSHAT, CDR2 FNYEAQ (reference sequence). V lost 7 bases, J lost 5 bases, and 18 bases lay in between. The CDR3 region is CASNLSRGGNNEQFF. The CDR3 bases are TGTGCCAGCAACCTCTCCCGAGGCGGTAACAATGAGCAGTTCTTC.

This chain connects TRBV4-1 to TRBJ1-1, with TRBD1 matching 7 bases. Germline trimming cut 4 bases from V and 0 bases from J; bases unmatched to any gene: 8. Germline V gives CDR1 MGHRA, CDR2 YSYEKL. The CDR3 sequence is 16 residues long. This CDR3 is CASSPGTDTMNTEAFF. The CDR3 DNA follows: TGCGCCAGCAGCCCAGGGACAGACACGATGAACACTGAAGCTTTCTTT.

This chain links TRBV6-1 with TRBJ2-1; 10 bases agree with TRBD2. Germline trimming cut 5 bases from V and 0 bases from J; bases unmatched to any gene: 1. The germline CDR1 and CDR2 sequences are MNHNS and SASEGT. This CDR3 region has 15 residues. CDR3 nucleotides: TGTGCCAGCAGTCTAGCGGGAGACTCCTACAATGAGCAGTTCTTC. It yields the protein CASSLAGDSYNEQFF.